This T cell receptor (beta chain) was recovered during a study of molecular identifiers for immune sequencing clone quantification. About the study: Replicate runs used RNA from about 19,000 or 110,000 naive CD8 cells, which was split five ways into aliquots, and four of those aliquots were then sequenced. Study-wide results and caveats: Same-barcode identical TCR molecules could make highly expanded clones look smaller than they are.

A word on this clonotype: Antigen: not known.

Germline CDR1 reads SEHNR; CDR2 reads FQNEAQ (reference sequence). There are 13 residues in the CDR3. The V end was cut by 5 bases, the J end by 6 bases, with 8 bases between. Both previously described methods and listed TCR primers were employed to make bulk TCR libraries. TCRdb re-derived calls from the PCR reads in MiXCR, one entry per CDR3 protein. The sample consists of around 480,000 distinct CDR3 sequences, 25% of them appearing once. Libraries from naive CD8 cells were generated from approximately 20,000 to 980,000 sorted cells (with 10%, 30% or 50% RNA). The sequenced sample consisted of naive CD8+ T cells from blood, with Jurkat cell RNA spiked in. This sample's subset: FACS-sorted CD8+CD4-CCR7+CD45RA+ naive T cells. The clonotype originates from a human donor in good health. Some libraries in this study had Jurkat cell RNA spiked in. V gene TRBV7-9 combines with J gene TRBJ1-6; D is unresolved. The CDR3 DNA reads as TGTGCCAGCAGCGCCCCAACTAATTCACCCCTCCACTTT. Amino acids: CASSAPTNSPLHF.